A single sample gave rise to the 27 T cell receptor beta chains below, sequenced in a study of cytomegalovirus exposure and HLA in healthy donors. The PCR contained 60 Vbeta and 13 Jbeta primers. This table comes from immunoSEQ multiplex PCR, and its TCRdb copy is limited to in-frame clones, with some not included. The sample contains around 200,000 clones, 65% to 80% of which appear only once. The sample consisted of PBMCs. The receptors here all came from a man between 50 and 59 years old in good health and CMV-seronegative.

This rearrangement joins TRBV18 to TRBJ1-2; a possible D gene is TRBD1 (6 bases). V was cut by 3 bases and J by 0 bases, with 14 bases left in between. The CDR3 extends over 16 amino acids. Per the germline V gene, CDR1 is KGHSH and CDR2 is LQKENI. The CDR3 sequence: CASSPTTGYANYGYTF. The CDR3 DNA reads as TGTGCCAGCTCACCGACCACAGGGTACGCTAACTATGGCTACACCTTC.

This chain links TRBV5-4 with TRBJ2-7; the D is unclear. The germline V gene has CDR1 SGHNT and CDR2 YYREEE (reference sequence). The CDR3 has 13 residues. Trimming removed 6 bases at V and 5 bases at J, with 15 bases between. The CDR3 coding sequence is TGTGCCAGCACCCTCCGCGGCGCCGACGAGCAGTACTTC. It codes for CASTLRGADEQYF.

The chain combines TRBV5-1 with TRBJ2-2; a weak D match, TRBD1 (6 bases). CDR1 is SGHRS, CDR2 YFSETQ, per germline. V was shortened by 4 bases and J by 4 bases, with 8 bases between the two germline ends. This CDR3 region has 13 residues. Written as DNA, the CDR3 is TGCGCCAGCAGCACACAGGGCACCGGGGAGCTGTTTTTT. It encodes CASSTQGTGELFF.

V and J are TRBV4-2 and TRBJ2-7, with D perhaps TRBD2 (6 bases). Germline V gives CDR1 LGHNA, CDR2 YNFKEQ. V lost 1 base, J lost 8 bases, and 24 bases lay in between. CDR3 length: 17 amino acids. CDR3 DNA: TGTGCCAGCAGCCAAGTTTCTACAAGCGGGCCCTCTGCAAAGCAGTACTTC. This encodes CASSQVSTSGPSAKQYF.

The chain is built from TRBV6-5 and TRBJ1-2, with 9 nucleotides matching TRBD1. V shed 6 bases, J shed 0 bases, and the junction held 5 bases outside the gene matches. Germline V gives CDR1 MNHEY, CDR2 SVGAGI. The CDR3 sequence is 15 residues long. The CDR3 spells CASSQTGGPNYGYTF. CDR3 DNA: TGTGCCAGCAGCCAAACAGGGGGCCCTAACTATGGCTACACCTTC.

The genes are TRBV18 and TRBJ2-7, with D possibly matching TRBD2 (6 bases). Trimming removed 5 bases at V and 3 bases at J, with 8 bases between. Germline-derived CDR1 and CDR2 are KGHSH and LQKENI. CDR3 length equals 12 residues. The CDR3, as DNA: TGTGCCAGCTCAACGGGAGACTACGAGCAGTACTTC. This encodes CASSTGDYEQYF. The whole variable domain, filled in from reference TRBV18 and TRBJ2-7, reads NAGVMQNPRHLVRRRGQEARLRCSPMKGHSHVYWYRQLPEEGLKFMVYLQKENIIDESGMPKERFSAEFPKEGPSILRIQQVVRGDSAAYFCASSTGDYEQYFGPGTRLTVT.

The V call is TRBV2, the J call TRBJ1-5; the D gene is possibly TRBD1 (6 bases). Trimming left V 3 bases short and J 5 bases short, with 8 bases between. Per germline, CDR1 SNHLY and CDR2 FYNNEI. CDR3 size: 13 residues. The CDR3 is CASSDGGHQPQHF. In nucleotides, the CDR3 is TGTGCCAGCAGTGACGGGGGGCATCAGCCCCAGCATTTT.

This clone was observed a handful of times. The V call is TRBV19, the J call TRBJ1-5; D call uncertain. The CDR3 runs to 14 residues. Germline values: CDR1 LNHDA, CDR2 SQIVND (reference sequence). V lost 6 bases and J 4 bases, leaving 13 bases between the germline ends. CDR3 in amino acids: CASSHPAGNQPQHF. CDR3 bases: TGTGCCAGTAGCCACCCGGCGGGTAATCAGCCCCAGCATTTT. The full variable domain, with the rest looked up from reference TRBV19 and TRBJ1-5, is DGGITQSPKYLFRKEGQNVTLSCEQNLNHDAMYWYRQDPGQGLRLIYYSQIVNDFQKGDIAEGYSVSREKKESFPLTVTSAQKNPTAFYLCASSHPAGNQPQHFGDGTRLSIL.

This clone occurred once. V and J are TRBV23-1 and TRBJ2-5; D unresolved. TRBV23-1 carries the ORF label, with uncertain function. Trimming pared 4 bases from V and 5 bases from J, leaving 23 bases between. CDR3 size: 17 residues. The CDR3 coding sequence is TGCGCCAGCAGTCCCCCCAAGGAACAGCAACTTCGGGAGACCCAGTACTTC. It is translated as CASSPPKEQQLRETQYF.

The CDR3 DNA sequence: TGTGCCAGCAGCTGGGAGGGGACCTACAATGAGCAGTTCTTC. This encodes CASSWEGTYNEQFF. This chain uses TRBV7-8 with TRBJ2-1; TRBD2 agrees at 7 bases. CDR3 length: 14 amino acids. Losses at the gene ends were 4 bases for V and 2 bases for J; bases not matched to a gene: 2. Germline V gene lookup returns CDR1 SGHVS and CDR2 FQNEAQ.

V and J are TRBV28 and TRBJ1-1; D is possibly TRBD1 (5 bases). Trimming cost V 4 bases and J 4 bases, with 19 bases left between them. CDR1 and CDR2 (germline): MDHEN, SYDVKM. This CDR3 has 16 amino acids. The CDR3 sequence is CASSSPGTFIGTEAFF. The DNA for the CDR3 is TGTGCCAGCAGTTCCCCCGGGACTTTTATCGGCACTGAAGCTTTCTTT.

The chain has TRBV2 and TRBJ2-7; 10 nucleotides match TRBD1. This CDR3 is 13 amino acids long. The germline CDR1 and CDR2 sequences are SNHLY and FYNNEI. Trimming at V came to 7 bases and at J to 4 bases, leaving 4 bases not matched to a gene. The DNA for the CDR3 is TGTGCCAGCATTAGGGACAGGGGTTACGAGCAGTACTTC. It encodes CASIRDRGYEQYF.

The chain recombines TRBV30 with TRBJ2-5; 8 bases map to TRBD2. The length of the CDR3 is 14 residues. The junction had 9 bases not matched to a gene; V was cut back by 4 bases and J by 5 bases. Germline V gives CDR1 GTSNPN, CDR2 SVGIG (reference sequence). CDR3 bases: TGTGCCTGGAAAGCGGGAGCGCCCAGGGAGACCCAGTACTTC. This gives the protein CAWKAGAPRETQYF.

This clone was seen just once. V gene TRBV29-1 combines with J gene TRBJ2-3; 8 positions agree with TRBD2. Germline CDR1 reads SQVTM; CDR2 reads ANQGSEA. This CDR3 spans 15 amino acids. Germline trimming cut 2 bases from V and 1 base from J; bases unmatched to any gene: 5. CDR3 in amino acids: CSVETREGGTDTQYF. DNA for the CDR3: TGCAGCGTTGAAACACGGGAGGGAGGCACAGATACGCAGTATTTT.

This CDR3 is CASSLEVGPTYEQYF. The CDR3 DNA is TGTGCCAGCAGCTTAGAGGTGGGGCCAACCTACGAGCAGTACTTC. V usage is TRBV11-2 and J usage is TRBJ2-7; possibly TRBD1 for D (5 bases). V lost 0 bases, J lost 2 bases, and 11 bases lay in between. This CDR3 has 15 residues. Germline V lookup: CDR1 SGHAT, CDR2 FQNNGV.

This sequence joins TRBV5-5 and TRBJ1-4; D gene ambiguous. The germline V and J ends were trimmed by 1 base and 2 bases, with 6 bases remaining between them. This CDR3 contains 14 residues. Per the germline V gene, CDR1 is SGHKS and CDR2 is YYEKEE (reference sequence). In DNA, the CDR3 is TGTGCCAGCAGCTTGACAGTTACTAATGAAAAACTGTTTTTT. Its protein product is CASSLTVTNEKLFF. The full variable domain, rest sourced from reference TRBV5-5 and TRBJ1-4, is DAGVTQSPTHLIKTRGQQVTLRCSPISGHKSVSWYQQVLGQGPQFIFQYYEKEERGRGNFPDRFSARQFPNYSSELNVNALLLGDSALYLCASSLTVTNEKLFFGSGTQLSVL.

CDR3 nucleotide sequence: TGCGCCAGCAGGCCGGGACAGGGAGCAACTAATGAAAAACTGTTTTTT. It specifies CASRPGQGATNEKLFF. The rearrangement links TRBV5-1 to TRBJ1-4, with 9 bases aligning to TRBD1. Germline assignment: CDR1 SGHRS and CDR2 YFSETQ. This CDR3 has 16 residues. J gave up 0 bases and V 5 bases, and 5 bases lay outside the gene matches.

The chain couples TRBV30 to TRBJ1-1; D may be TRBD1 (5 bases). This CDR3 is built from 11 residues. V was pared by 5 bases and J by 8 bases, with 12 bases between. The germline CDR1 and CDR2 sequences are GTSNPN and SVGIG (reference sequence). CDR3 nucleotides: TGTGCCTGGTACGGGACTCTAGAAGCTTTCTTT. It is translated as CAWYGTLEAFF.

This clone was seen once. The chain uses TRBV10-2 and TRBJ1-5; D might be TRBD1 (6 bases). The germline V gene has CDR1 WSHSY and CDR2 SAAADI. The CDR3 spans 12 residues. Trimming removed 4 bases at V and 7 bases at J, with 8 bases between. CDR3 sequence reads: CASSAGDQPQHF. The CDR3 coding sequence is TGCGCCAGCAGTGCAGGGGACCAGCCCCAGCATTTT.

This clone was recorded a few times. In nucleotides, the CDR3 is TGCGCCAGCAACCTAGGAGATACAGATACGCAGTATTTT. Protein: CASNLGDTDTQYF. The rearrangement uses TRBV5-1 and TRBJ2-3; D gene unclear. Deletions cut 6 bases from V and 3 bases from J, with 11 bases between. CDR3 length equals 13 residues. Germline CDR1 SGHRS, CDR2 YFSETQ.

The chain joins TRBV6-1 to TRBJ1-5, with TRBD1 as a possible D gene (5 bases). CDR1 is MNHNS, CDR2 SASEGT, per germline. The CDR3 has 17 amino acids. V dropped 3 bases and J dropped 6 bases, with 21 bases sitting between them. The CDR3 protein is CASSDGRALLSAQPQHF. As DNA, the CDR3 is TGTGCCAGCAGTGACGGCAGGGCCCTCCTTTCGGCTCAGCCCCAGCATTTT.

DNA for the CDR3: TGTGCCAGCACTACAGGGTTGGCGTACGAGCAGTACTTC. Protein product: CASTTGLAYEQYF. V gene TRBV2 combines with J gene TRBJ2-7; D may be TRBD1 (6 bases). The V gene's germline CDR1 is SNHLY and CDR2 FYNNEI. This CDR3 comprises 13 residues. The germline V and J ends were trimmed by 7 bases and 4 bases, with 14 bases remaining between them.

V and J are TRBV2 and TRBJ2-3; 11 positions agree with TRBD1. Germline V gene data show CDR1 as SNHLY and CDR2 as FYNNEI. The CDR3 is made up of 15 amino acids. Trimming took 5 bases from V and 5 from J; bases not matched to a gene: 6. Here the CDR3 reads CASSWDRGSGDTQYF. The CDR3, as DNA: TGTGCCAGCAGTTGGGACAGGGGGTCTGGAGATACGCAGTATTTT.

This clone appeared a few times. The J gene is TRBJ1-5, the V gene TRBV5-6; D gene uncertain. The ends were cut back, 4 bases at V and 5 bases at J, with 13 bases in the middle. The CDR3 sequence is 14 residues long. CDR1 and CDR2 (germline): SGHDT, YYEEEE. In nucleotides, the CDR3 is TGTGCCAGCAGCCGACGACACCATGATCAGCCCCAGCATTTT. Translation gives CASSRRHHDQPQHF.

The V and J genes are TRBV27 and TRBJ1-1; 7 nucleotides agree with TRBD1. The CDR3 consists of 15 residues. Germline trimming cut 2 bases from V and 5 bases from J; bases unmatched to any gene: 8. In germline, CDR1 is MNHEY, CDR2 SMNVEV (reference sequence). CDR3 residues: CASSLPEQGRTEAFF. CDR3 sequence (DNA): TGTGCCAGCAGTTTACCGGAACAGGGGCGGACTGAAGCTTTCTTT.

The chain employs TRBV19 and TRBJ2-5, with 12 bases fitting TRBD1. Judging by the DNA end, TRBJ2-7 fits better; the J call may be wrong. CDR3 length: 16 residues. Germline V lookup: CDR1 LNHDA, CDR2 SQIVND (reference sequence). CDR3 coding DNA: TGTGCCAGTAGTATAAATACCGGGACAGGGGGCGACGAGCAGTACTTC. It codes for CASSINTGTGGDEQYF.

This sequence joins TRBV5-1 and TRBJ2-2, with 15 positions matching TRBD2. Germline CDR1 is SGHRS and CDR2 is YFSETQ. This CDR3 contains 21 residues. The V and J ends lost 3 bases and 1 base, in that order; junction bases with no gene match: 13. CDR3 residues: CASSSTPLAGLAGGNTGELFF. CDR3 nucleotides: TGCGCCAGCAGCTCAACGCCCCTGGCGGGACTAGCGGGAGGGAACACCGGGGAGCTGTTTTTT.